This T cell receptor (beta chain) was captured by sequencing in a study of T cell responses to AZD1222 COVID-19 vaccine (dated by TCRdb to about 2021). The study in broad terms: AZD1222 recipients whose second dose came at about 4 weeks and those whose second dose came at about 12 weeks were combined into one group, since spike-specific TCR depth and breadth did not differ between the two schedules. Enrollment into the trials was organized by age into subgroups of 18-55, 56-69 and 70-plus years, and those subgroups contained about 160, 30 and 59 TCR-sequenced participants, respectively. A total of roughly 240 trial participants underwent TCR sequencing, of whom some 210 received two doses of AZD1222 and 26 received two doses of the MenACWY control vaccine. The paper's findings and limits, for the study overall: Most participants were white British and females outnumbered males, and the authors suggested that clonal diversity may have been underestimated. Conclusions about previously exposed vaccinees were limited because only six AZD1222 recipients were SARS-CoV-2 seropositive at baseline. Reportedly, close to half of the unique spike-specific TCRs recognized epitopes lying outside the regions that are mutated in the B.1.351 and B.1.1.7 variants. The vaccine-associated CD4 TCRs covered the entire spike protein, and the dominant responses fell in regions 160-218 and 743-854. Spike-specific TCR breadth and depth rose significantly after two AZD1222 doses compared with day 0 and with MenACWY recipients. Because no day 14 peak-response samples were available, the repertoires could be characterized only after the peak T cell response. In the small 56-69-year group, the increase in depth fell short of significance, most likely because of low power.

Explained via the paper, the time point label denotes: baseline before first vaccination. Vaccinee samples were obtained from the UK trials COV001 and COV002, which included a single-blind randomized controlled phase 2/3 trial of AZD1222 (ChAdOx1 nCoV-19) in healthy adults. For TCRbeta chain sequencing, PBMC samples were collected from trial participants at day 0 and at day 28 after the second dose. The CDR3 regions of human TCRbeta chains were subjected to immunosequencing. Under the source paper's analysis protocol: TCRs in the repertoires were matched against a reference library of SARS-CoV-2-specific TCRs that had been generated with the MIRA antigen-specificity platform. Breadth meant the fraction of unique TCRs that were SARS-CoV-2-associated, whereas depth meant the fraction of total T cells that were SARS-CoV-2-associated. Using the MIRA data, each spike-specific TCR was mapped to the spike region that the TCR reacts to and placed in a CD4 or CD8 class. Log10-transformed breadth and depth values were compared by one-way ANOVA with Sidak's multiple comparisons tests. TCRdb took this table from immuneACCESS and kept in-frame rearrangements with V and J called. Such tables lack part of the clones; where checked against another copy, unresolved V genes explain under half of the gap, and the rest is unexplained. For V, J and clone size, that table is used; D and trimming come from the DNA. The sample yields around 76,000 clones; approximately 84% were counted once. The ten largest clones capture about 12% of the sample.

The CDR3 goes from the cysteine to the phenylalanine over 15 residues. Left in the record is the CDR3 DNA by itself, 45 bases read in frame from the first base. The germline V gene encodes CDR1 SNHLY and CDR2 FYNNEI. V is trimmed back by 2 bases and J by 4 bases, and the junction contains 2 bases that no gene match accounts for. On this clone itself: It has no known antigen specificity. Base-call qualities are not available, and no considerably larger clone is one nucleotide away.

The sequence was collected from an adult in good health. This sequence uses TRBV2 and TRBJ1-4; 9 of the junction bases match TRBD1. The sequences come from peripheral blood, collected on day 0 of AZD1222 vaccination. The CDR3 corresponds to CASSEWGQGNEKLFF. The nucleotide sequence is TGTGCCAGCAGTGAATGGGGACAGGGTAATGAAAAACTGTTTTTT.